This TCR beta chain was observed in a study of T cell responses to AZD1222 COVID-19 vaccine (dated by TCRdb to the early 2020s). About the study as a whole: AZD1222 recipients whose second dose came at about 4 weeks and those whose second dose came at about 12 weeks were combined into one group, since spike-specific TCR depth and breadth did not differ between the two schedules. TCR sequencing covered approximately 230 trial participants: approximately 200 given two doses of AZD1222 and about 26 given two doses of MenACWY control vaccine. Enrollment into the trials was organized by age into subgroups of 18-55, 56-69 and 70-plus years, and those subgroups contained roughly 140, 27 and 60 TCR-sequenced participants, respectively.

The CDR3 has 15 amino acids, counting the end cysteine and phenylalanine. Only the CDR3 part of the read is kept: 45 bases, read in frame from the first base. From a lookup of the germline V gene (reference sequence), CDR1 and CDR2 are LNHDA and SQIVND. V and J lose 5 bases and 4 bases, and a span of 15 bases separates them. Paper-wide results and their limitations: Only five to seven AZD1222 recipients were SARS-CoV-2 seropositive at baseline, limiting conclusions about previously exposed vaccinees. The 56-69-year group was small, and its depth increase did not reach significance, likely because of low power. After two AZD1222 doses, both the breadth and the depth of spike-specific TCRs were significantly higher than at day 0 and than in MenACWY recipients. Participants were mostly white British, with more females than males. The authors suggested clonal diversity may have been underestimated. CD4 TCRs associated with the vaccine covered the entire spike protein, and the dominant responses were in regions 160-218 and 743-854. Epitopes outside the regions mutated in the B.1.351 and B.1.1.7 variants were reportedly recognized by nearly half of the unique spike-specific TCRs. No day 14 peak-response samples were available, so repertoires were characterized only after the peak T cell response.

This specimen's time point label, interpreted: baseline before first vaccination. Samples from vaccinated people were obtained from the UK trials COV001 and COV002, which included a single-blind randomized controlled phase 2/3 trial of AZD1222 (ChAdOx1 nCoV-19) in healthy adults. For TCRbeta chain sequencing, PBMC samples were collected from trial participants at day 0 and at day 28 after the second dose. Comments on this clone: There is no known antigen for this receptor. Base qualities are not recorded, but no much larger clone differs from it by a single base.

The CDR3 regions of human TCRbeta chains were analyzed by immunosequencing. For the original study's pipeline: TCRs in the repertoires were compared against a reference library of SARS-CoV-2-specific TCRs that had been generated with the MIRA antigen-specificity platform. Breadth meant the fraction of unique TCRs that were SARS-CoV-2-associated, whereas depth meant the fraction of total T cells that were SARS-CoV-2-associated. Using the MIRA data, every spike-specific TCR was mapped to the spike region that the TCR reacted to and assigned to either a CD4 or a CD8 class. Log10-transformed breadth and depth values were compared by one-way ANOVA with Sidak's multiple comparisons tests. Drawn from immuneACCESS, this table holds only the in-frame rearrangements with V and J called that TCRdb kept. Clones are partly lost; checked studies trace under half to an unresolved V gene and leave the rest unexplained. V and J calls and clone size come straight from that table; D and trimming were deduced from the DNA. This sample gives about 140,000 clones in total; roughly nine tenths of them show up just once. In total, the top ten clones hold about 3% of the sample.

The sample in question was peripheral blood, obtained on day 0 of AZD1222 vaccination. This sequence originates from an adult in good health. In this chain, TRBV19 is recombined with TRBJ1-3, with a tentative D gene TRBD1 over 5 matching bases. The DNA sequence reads TGTGCCAGTAGTCCCGACGGGGGTCTCGGAAACACCATATATTTT. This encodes CASSPDGGLGNTIYF. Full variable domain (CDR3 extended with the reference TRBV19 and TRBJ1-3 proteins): DGGITQSPKYLFRKEGQNVTLSCEQNLNHDAMYWYRQDPGQGLRLIYYSQIVNDFQKGDIAEGYSVSREKKESFPLTVTSAQKNPTAFYLCASSPDGGLGNTIYFGEGSWLTVV.